This TCR beta chain was found in a study of blood T cell repertoires in COVID-19. Across the whole study: From the United States, Italy and Spain came samples of acute and convalescent COVID-19. PBMCs, B-cell-depleted T cells, or T cells provided the cDNA or gDNA that made up the material.

In the source study's methods: The assay estimated nucleated cells by amplifying reference gene primers. TCRdb keeps only in-frame clones here, not all; method: immunoSEQ multiplex PCR. The D gene and trimming were derived from the DNA, and the V and J assignments and clone size from that table. In the table there are 45,000 to 70,000 clones, 84% of which are singletons. This clone was picked up one time. CDR3 length: 15 amino acids. Looked up from germline, CDR1 is ENHRY and CDR2 is SYGVKD. V lost 0 bases and J lost 0, with 5 bases in between. The sequence was obtained from a woman older than 75 with acute or convalescent COVID-19. The rearrangement links TRBV10-3 to TRBJ1-4; D may be TRBD1 (5 bases). The specimen was peripheral blood. The chain's CDR3 is CAISESTATNEKLFF. The CDR3 DNA sequence: TGTGCCATCAGTGAGTCGACAGCAACTAATGAAAAACTGTTTTTT.